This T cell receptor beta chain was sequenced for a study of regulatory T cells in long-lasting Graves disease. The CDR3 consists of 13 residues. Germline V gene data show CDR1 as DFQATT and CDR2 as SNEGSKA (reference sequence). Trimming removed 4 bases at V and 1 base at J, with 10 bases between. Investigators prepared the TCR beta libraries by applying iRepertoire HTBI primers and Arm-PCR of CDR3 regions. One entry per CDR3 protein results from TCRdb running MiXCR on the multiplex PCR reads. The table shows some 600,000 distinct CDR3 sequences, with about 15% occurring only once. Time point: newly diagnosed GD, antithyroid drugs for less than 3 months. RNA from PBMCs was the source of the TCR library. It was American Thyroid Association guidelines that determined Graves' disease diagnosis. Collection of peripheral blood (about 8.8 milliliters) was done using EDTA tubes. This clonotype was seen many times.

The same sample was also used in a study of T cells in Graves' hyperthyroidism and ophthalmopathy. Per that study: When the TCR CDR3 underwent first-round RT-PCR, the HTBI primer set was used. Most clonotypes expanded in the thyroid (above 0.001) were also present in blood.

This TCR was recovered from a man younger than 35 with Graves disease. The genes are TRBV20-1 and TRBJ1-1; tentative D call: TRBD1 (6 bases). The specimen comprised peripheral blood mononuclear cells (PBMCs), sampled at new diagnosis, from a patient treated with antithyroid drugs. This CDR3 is CSAMGHTNTEAFF. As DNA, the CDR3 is TGCAGTGCTATGGGACACACGAACACTGAAGCTTTCTTT.